This T cell receptor (beta chain) was profiled in a study of shared clonotypes between healthy human individuals. General study points: The expectation was that sequencing depth would affect clonotype sharing among donors. Sampling covered blood only; tissue repertoires likely differ.

The sorted-subset replicate PCRs were given 200 ng DNA, which is 27,000 or so T cell genomes. Profiled with immunoSEQ multiplex PCR; TCRdb holds only in-frame clones, not every one. Altogether over 1.5 million clones are present, around 98% being singletons, with the ten largest covering about 0.4%. Splitting the CD4+ cells yielded a CD45RA+ naive subset and a CD45RA-negative memory subset. Concerning this clone itself: The antigen is unknown.

The germline V gene encodes CDR1 SGHKS and CDR2 YYEKEE (reference sequence). The CDR3 totals 15 residues. Trimming took 0 bases from V and 2 from J, leaving 8 bases between them. The source of this sequence is a man between 25 and 39 years old in good health. The sample taken for sequencing was naive CD4+ T cells sorted from blood. Subset: CD45RA+ positively selected. The gene calls are TRBV5-5 and TRBJ1-4, with a possible D match to TRBD1 (5 bases). This CDR3 is CASSLEGRTNEKLFF. The CDR3 DNA follows: TGTGCCAGCAGCTTGGAGGGGAGGACTAATGAAAAACTGTTTTTT. The full variable domain, completed using reference TRBV5-5 and TRBJ1-4, is DAGVTQSPTHLIKTRGQQVTLRCSPISGHKSVSWYQQVLGQGPQFIFQYYEKEERGRGNFPDRFSARQFPNYSSELNVNALLLGDSALYLCASSLEGRTNEKLFFGSGTQLSVL.